This TCR beta chain was retrieved from a study of beta chain features in type 1 diabetes. Study-level findings and limits: Insertions at VDJ junctions were less frequent in type 1 diabetes patients. These patients also deleted more nucleotides at the same junctions. Researchers reported that naive, central memory and Treg TCRB repertoires appeared more similar in patients than in healthy donors.

Investigators reverse transcribed all isolated RNA, so they sequenced expressed TCRB transcripts. Measured with immunoSEQ multiplex PCR; TCRdb has only the in-frame clones, and not every one. The data show a few hundred thousand clones, with about 30% seen just once and 0.05% to 0.07% held by the top ten. Germline V gives CDR1 SGHNT, CDR2 YYREEE (reference sequence). The CDR3 is 15 residues long. V was clipped by 1 base and J by 4 bases; unmatched bases: 7. This clone was observed a single time. Its specificity is not known. Sequenced material: naive CD4+ T cells from blood. J is TRBJ2-7 and V is TRBV5-4, with 8 nucleotides matching TRBD2. The receptor comes from a man aged 18 to 30 in good health. This CDR3 is CASSLSASGLYEQYF. CDR3 DNA: TGTGCCAGCAGCTTGTCGGCTAGCGGGCTGTACGAGCAGTACTTC.